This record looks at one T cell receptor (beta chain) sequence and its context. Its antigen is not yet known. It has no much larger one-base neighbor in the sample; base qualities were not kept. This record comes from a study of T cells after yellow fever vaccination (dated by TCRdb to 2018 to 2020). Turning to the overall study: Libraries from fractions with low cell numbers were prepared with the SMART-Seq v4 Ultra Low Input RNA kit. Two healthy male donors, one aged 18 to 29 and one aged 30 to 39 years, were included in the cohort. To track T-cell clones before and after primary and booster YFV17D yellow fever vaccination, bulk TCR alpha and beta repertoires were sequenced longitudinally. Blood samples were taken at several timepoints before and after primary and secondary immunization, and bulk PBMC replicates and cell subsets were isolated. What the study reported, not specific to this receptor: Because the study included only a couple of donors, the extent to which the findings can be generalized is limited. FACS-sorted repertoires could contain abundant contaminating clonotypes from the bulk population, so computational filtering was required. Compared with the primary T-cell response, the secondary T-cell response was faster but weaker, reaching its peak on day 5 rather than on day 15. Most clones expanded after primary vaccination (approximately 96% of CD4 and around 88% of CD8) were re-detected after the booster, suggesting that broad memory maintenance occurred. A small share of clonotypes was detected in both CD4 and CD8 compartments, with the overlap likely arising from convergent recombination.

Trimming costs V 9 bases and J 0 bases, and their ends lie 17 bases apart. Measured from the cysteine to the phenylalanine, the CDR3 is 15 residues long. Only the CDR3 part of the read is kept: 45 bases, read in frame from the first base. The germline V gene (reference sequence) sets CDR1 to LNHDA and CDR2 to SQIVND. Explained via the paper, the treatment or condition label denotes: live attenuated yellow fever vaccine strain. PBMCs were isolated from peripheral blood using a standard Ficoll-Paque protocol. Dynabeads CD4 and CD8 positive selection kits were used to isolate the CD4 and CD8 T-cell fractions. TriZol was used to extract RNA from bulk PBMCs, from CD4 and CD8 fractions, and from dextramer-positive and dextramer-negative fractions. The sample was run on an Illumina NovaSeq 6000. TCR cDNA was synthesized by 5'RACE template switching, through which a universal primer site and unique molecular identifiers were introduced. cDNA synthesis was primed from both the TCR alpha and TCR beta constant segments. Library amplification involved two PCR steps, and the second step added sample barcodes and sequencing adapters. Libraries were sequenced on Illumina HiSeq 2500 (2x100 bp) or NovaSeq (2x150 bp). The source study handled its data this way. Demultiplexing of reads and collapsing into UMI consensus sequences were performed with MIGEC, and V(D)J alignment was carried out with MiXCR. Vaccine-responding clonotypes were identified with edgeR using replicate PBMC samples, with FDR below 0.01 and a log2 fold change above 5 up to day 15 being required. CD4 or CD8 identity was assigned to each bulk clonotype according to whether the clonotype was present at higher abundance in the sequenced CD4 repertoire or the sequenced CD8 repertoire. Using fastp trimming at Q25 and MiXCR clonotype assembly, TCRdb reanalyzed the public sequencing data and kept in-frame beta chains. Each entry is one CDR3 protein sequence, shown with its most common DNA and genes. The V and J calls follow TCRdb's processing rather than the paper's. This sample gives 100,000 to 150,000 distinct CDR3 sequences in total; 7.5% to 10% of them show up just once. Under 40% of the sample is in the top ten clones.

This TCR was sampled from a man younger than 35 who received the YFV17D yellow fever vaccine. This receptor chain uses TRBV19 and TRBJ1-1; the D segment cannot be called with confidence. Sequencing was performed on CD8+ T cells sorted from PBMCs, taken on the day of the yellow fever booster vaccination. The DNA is TGTGCCAGCACTGGGATCTTCTCCATGAACACTGAAGCTTTCTTT. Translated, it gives CASTGIFSMNTEAFF.